Sequencing of this T cell receptor beta chain was carried out in a study of cytomegalovirus exposure and HLA in healthy donors. The CDR3 is made up of 15 amino acids. CDR1 and CDR2 from the germline V gene are MNHNY and SVGAGI (reference sequence). V was clipped by 4 bases and J by 5 bases; unmatched bases: 7. PCR primers comprised 60 Vbeta and 13 Jbeta primers. Sequenced by immunoSEQ multiplex PCR; TCRdb stores in-frame clones only, minus some. This table holds about 120,000 clones, under 85% found once. The V and J genes are TRBV6-6 and TRBJ1-1; TRBD1 aligns across 10 bases. The sequenced material came from PBMCs. This TCR came from a woman under 30 in good health and CMV-seronegative. The CDR3 DNA reads as TGTGCCAGCAGTTCCCCGGGACAGGGGCGAACTGAAGCTTTCTTT. Translation gives CASSSPGQGRTEAFF.